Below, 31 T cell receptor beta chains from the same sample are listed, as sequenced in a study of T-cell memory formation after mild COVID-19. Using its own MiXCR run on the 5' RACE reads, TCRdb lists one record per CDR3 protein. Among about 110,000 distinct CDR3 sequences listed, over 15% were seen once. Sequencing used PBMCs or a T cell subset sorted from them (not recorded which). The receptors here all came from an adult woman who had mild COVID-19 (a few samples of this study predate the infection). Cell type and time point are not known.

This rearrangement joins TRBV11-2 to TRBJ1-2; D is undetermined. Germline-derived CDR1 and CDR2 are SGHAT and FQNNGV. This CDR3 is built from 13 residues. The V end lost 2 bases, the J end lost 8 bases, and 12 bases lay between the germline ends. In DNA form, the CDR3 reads TGTGCCAGCAGCTTACCTTGGGGTGACGGCTACACCTTC. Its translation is CASSLPWGDGYTF.

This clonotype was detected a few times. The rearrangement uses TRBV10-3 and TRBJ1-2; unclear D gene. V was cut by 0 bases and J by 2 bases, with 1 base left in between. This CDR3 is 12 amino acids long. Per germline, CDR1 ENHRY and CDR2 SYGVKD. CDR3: CAISESNYGYTF. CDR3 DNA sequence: TGTGCCATCAGTGAGTCCAACTATGGCTACACCTTC.

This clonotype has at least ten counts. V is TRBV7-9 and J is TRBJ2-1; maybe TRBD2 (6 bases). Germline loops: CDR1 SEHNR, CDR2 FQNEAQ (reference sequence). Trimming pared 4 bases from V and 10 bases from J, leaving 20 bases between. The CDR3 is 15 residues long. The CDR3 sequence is CASSSPGVSLHEQFF. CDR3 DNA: TGTGCCAGCAGCTCACCGGGAGTTTCCCTCCACGAGCAGTTCTTC.

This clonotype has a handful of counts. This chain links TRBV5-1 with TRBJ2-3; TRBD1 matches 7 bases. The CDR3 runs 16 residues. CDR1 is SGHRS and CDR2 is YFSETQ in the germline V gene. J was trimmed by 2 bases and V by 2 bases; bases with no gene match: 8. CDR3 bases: TGCGCCAGCAGCTTAATATCGGGACAGCTCACAGATACGCAGTATTTT. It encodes CASSLISGQLTDTQYF.

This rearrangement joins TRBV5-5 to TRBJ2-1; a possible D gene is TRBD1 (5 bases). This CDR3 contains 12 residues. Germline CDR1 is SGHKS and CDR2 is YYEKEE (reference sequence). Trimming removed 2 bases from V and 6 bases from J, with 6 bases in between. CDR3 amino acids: CASSFRGNEQFF. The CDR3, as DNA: TGTGCCAGCAGCTTTAGGGGCAATGAGCAGTTCTTC.

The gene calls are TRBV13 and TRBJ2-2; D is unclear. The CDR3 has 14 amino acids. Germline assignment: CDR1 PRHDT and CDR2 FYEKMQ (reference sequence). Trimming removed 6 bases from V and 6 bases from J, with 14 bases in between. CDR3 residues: CASRPSHSAGELFF. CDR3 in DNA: TGTGCCAGCAGGCCAAGCCATTCCGCCGGGGAGCTGTTTTTT.

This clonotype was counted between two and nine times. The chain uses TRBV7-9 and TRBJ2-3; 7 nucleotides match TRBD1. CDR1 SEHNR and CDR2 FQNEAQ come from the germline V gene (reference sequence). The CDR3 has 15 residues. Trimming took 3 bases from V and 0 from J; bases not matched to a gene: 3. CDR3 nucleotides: TGTGCCAGCAGCTTGGACAGGACGAGCACAGATACGCAGTATTTT. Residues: CASSLDRTSTDTQYF.

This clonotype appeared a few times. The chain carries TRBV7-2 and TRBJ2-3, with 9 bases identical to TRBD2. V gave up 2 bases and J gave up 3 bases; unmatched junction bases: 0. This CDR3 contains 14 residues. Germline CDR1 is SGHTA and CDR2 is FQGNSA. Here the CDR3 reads CASSLTSGTDTQYF. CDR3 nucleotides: TGTGCCAGCAGCTTAACTAGCGGGACAGATACGCAGTATTTT. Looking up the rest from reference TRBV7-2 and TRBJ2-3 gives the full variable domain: GAGVSQSPSNKVTEKGKDVELRCDPISGHTALYWYRQSLGQGLEFLIYFQGNSAPDKSGLPSDRFSAERTGGSVSTLTIQRTQQEDSAVYLCASSLTSGTDTQYFGPGTRLTVL.

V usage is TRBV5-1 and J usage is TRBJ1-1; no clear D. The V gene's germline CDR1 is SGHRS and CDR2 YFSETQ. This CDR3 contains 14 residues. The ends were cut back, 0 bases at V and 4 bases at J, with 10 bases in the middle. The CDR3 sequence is CASSLAWVGTEAFF. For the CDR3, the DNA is TGCGCCAGCAGCTTGGCCTGGGTGGGCACTGAAGCTTTCTTT. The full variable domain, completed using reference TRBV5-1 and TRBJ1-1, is KAGVTQTPRYLIKTRGQQVTLSCSPISGHRSVSWYQQTPGQGLQFLFEYFSETQRNKGNFPGRFSGRQFSNSRSEMNVSTLELGDSALYLCASSLAWVGTEAFFGQGTRLTVV.

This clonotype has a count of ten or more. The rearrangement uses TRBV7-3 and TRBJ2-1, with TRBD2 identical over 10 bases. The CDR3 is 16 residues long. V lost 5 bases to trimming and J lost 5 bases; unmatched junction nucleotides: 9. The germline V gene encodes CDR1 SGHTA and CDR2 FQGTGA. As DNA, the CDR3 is TGTGCCAGCAGCCCGTCCGTAGCGGGAGGTAACAATGAGCAGTTCTTC. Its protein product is CASSPSVAGGNNEQFF. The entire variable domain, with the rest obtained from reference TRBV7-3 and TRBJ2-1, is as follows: GAGVSQTPSNKVTEKGKYVELRCDPISGHTALYWYRQSLGQGPEFLIYFQGTGAADDSGLPNDRFFAVRPEGSVSTLKIQRTERGDSAVYLCASSPSVAGGNNEQFFGPGTRLTVL.

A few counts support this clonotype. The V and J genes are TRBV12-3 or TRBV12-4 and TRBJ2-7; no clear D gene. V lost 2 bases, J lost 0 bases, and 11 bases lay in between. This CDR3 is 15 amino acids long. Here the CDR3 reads CASSLTGRPSYEQYF. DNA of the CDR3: TGTGCCAGCAGTTTAACCGGACGTCCCTCCTACGAGCAGTACTTC.

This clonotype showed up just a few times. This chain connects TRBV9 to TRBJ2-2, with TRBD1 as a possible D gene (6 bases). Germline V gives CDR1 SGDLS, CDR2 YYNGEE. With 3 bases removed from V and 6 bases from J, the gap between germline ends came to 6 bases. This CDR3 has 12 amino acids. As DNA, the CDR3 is TGTGCCAGCAGCGAGGGGGCCGGGGAGCTGTTTTTT. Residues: CASSEGAGELFF.

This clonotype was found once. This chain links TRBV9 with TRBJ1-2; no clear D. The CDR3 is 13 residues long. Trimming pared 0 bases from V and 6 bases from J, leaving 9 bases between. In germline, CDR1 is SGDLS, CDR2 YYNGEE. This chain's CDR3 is CASSVGGSDGYTF. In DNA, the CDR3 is TGTGCCAGCAGCGTAGGAGGATCGGATGGCTACACCTTC.

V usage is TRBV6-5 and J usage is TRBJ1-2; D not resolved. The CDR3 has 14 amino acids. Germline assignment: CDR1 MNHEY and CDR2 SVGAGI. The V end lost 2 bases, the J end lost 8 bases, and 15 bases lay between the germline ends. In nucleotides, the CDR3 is TGTGCCAGCAGTTACGTTGGAGGGAATGACGGCTACACCTTC. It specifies CASSYVGGNDGYTF.

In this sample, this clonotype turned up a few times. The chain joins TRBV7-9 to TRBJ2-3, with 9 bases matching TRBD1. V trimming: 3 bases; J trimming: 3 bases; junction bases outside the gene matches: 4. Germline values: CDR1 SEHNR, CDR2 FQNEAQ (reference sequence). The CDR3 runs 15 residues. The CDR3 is CASSFVDRGTDTQYF. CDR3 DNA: TGTGCCAGCAGCTTCGTTGACAGGGGGACAGATACGCAGTATTTT.

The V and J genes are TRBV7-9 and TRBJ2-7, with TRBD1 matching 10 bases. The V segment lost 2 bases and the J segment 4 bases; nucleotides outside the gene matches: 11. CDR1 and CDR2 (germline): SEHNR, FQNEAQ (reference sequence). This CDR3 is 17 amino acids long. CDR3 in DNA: TGTGCCAGCAGCTTACCTACGGGACAGGGGAACGAGTACGAGCAGTACTTC. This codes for CASSLPTGQGNEYEQYF.

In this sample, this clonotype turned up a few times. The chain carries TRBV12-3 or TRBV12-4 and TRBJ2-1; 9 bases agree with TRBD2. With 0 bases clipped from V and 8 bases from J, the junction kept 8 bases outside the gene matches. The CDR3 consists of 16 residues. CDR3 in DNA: TGTGCCAGCAGTTTAGCCATCGCGGGGGGGCCCCATGAGCAGTTCTTC. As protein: CASSLAIAGGPHEQFF.

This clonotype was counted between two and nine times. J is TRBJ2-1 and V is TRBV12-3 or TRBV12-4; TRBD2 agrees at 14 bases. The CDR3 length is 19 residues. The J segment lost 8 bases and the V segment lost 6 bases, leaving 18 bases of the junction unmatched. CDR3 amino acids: CASSTPGLAGAPGMYEQFF. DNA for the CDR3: TGTGCCAGCAGCACGCCGGGACTAGCGGGGGCCCCGGGGATGTATGAGCAGTTCTTC.

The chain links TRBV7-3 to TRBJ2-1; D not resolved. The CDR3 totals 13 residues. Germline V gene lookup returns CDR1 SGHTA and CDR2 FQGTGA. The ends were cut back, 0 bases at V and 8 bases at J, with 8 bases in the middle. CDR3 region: CASSLTQGYEQFF. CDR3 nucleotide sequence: TGTGCCAGCAGCTTAACCCAAGGCTATGAGCAGTTCTTC. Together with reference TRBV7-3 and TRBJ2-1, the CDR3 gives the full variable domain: GAGVSQTPSNKVTEKGKYVELRCDPISGHTALYWYRQSLGQGPEFLIYFQGTGAADDSGLPNDRFFAVRPEGSVSTLKIQRTERGDSAVYLCASSLTQGYEQFFGPGTRLTVL.

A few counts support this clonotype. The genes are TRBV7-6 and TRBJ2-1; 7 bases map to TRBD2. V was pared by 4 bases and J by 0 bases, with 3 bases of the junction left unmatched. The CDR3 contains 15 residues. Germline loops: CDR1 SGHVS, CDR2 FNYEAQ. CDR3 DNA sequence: TGTGCCAGCAGCTACGGGGGGAGCTCCTACAATGAGCAGTTCTTC. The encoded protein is CASSYGGSSYNEQFF.

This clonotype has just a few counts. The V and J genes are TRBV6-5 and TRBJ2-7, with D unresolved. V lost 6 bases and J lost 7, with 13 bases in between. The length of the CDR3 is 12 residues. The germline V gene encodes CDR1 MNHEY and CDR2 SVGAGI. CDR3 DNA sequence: TGTGCCAGCAGCCCAACCCCGGCAGAGCAGTACTTC. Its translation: CASSPTPAEQYF.

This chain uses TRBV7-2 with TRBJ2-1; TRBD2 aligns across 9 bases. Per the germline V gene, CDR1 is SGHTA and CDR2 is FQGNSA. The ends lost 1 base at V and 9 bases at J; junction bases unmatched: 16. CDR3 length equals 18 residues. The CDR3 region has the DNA TGTGCCAGCAGCTTAGACGGAATTGGTAGCGGGAGATCCGGTGAGCAGTTCTTC. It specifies CASSLDGIGSGRSGEQFF. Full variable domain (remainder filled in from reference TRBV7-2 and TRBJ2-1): GAGVSQSPSNKVTEKGKDVELRCDPISGHTALYWYRQSLGQGLEFLIYFQGNSAPDKSGLPSDRFSAERTGGSVSTLTIQRTQQEDSAVYLCASSLDGIGSGRSGEQFFGPGTRLTVL.

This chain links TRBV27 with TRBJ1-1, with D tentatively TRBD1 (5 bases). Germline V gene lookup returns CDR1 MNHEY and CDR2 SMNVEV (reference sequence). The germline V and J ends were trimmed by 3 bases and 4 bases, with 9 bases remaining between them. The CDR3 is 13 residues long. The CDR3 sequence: CASSLVGVTEAFF. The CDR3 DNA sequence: TGTGCCAGCAGTTTGGTGGGGGTCACTGAAGCTTTCTTT.

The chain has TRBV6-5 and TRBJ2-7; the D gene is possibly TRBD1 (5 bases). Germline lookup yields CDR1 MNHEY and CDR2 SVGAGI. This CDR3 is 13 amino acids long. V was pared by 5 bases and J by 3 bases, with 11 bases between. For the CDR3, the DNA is TGTGCCAGCAGTCCTGACGGACACTACGAGCAGTACTTC. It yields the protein CASSPDGHYEQYF.

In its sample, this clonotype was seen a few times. The CDR3 sequence is CATSRLPGQWETQYF. CDR3 in DNA: TGTGCCACCAGCAGATTACCAGGACAATGGGAGACCCAGTACTTC. The chain combines TRBV15 with TRBJ2-5; a weak D match, TRBD1 (5 bases). V lost 2 bases, J lost 5 bases, and 15 bases lay in between. This CDR3 has 15 residues. CDR1 is LNHNV, CDR2 YYDKDF, per germline (reference sequence).

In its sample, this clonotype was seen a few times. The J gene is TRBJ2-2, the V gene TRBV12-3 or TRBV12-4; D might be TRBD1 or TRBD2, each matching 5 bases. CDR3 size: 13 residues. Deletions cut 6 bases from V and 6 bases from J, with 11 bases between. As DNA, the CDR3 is TGTGCCAGCAGCTACGGGACCTCCGGGGAGCTGTTTTTT. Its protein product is CASSYGTSGELFF.

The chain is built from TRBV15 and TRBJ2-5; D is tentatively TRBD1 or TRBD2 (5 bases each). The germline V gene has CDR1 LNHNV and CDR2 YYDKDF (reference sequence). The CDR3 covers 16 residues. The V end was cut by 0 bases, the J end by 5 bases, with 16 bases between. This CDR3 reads CATSREAPGTAETQYF. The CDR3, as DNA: TGTGCCACCAGCAGAGAAGCCCCCGGGACCGCGGAGACCCAGTACTTC. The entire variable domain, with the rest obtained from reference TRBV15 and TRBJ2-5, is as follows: DAMVIQNPRYQVTQFGKPVTLSCSQTLNHNVMYWYQQKSSQAPKLLFHYYDKDFNNEADTPDNFQSRRPNTSFCFLDIRSPGLGDTAMYLCATSREAPGTAETQYFGPGTRLLVL.

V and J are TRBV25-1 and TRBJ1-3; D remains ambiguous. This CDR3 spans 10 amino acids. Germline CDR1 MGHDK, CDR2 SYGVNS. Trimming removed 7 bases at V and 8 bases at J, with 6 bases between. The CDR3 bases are TGTGCCAGCAAAGGTCACACCATATATTTT. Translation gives CASKGHTIYF.

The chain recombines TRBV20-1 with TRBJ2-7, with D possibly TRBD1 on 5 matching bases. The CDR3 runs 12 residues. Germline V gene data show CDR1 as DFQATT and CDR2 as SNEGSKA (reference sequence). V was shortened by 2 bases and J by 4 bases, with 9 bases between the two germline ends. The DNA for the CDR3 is TGCAGTGCTAGAATAACAGGATACGAGCAGTACTTC. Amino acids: CSARITGYEQYF.

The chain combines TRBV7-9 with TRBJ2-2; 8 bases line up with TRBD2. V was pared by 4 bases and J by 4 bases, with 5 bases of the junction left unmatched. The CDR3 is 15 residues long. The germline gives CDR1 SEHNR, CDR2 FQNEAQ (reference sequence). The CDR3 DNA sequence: TGTGCCAGCAGCTCGGAGCGGGAGCGCACCGGGGAGCTGTTTTTT. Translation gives CASSSERERTGELFF.

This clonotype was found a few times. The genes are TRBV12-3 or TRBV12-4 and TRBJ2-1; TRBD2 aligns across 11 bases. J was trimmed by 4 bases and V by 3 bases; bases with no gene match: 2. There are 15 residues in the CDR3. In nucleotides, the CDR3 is TGTGCCAGCAGTTTTAGCGGGGGGGCTTACAATGAGCAGTTCTTC. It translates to CASSFSGGAYNEQFF.